This TCR beta chain comes out of a study of blood T cell repertoires in COVID-19. Across the whole study: The origin of the acute and convalescent COVID-19 samples was the United States, Italy and Spain. In each case, the material was cDNA or gDNA derived from T cells, B-cell-depleted T cells, or PBMCs.

In the original analysis: Estimation of nucleated cell counts was performed using reference gene primer amplification. TCRdb's table, derived via immunoSEQ multiplex PCR, lists solely in-frame clones and lacks some. V and J calls and clone size are as listed in that table; D and trimming were resolved from the DNA. The sample gives some 450,000 clones, 70% to 90% of which show up once; 0.8% to 1% is in the top ten. Seattle participants joined during active infection and were tracked over time. The origin of this receptor is a man aged 18 to 30 with COVID-19, enrolled during active disease. Sequences were obtained from peripheral blood.

The CDR3 coding sequence is TGTGCCAGCGCACAGGCCGACAACTATGGCTACACCTTC. It codes for CASAQADNYGYTF. The rearrangement uses TRBV3-1 (or the pseudogene TRBV3-2) and TRBJ1-2; D may be TRBD1 (5 bases). Germline loops: CDR1 LGHDT, CDR2 YNNKEL (reference sequence). The CDR3 sequence is 13 residues long. V lost 8 bases, J lost 2 bases, and 12 bases lay in between.